What follows are 9 T cell receptor beta chains derived from one specimen sequenced in a study of CD8 T cells in ankylosing spondylitis. TCRdb processed the 5' RACE reads anew with MiXCR; each CDR3 protein has one entry. The sample lists some 250,000 distinct CDR3 sequences, roughly a quarter occurring once. Input material: blood, either unsorted or a sorted T cell fraction (not recorded which). The receptors come from a male donor with ankylosing spondylitis or in good health (not recorded which).

The chain links TRBV5-6 to TRBJ2-5, with D possibly TRBD2 on 6 matching bases. The germline V gene has CDR1 SGHDT and CDR2 YYEEEE. This CDR3 is built from 14 residues. The V end was cut by 1 base, the J end by 2 bases, with 9 bases between. CDR3 DNA sequence: TGTGCCAGCAGCTTGCCGGAGGGTCAAGAGACCCAGTACTTC. Translating gives CASSLPEGQETQYF.

This clonotype has at least ten counts. The genes are TRBV12-3 or TRBV12-4 and TRBJ2-1; 8 bases are shared with TRBD2. The CDR3 consists of 13 residues. The junction had 3 bases not matched to a gene; V was cut back by 7 bases and J by 4 bases. The CDR3 DNA follows: TGTGCCAGCACCGGGAGGGTATACAATGAGCAGTTCTTC. This sequence encodes CASTGRVYNEQFF.

There are a few counts of this clonotype. The rearrangement uses TRBV24-1 and TRBJ2-1; possible D gene TRBD2, 6 bases. The CDR3 contains 16 residues. Germline V gene data show CDR1 as KGHDR and CDR2 as SFDVKD. The V and J ends lost 5 bases and 8 bases respectively, with 21 bases between them. CDR3 sequence (DNA): TGTGCCACCAGTGCTCCCCACGCGGGGAAAGAGCATGAGCAGTTCTTC. It is translated as CATSAPHAGKEHEQFF.

Only a few counts were recorded for this clonotype. This chain links TRBV7-6 with TRBJ2-1; D is undetermined. This CDR3 region has 14 residues. Germline V gene lookup returns CDR1 SGHVS and CDR2 FNYEAQ. The germline V and J ends were trimmed by 1 base and 9 bases, with 13 bases remaining between them. CDR3 nucleotide sequence: TGTGCCAGCAGCTTAGGTATAGGTCCTCGTGAGCAGTTCTTC. Protein sequence: CASSLGIGPREQFF.

A few counts support this clonotype. The chain recombines TRBV12-3 or TRBV12-4 with TRBJ2-1, with a possible D match to TRBD2 (5 bases). V lost 5 bases and J lost 9, with 20 bases in between. The CDR3 consists of 15 residues. The DNA for the CDR3 is TGTGCCAGCAGTACATCTTCAGACGGGAACGGTGAGCAGTTCTTC. Its protein product is CASSTSSDGNGEQFF.

At least ten counts were recorded for this clonotype. CDR3: CSVPGRGAYEQYF. Written as DNA, the CDR3 is TGCAGTGTCCCAGGGCGGGGAGCCTACGAGCAGTACTTC. The chain couples TRBV20-1 to TRBJ2-7, with a weak D call TRBD2 (6 bases). Germline assignment: CDR1 DFQATT and CDR2 SNEGSKA (reference sequence). V lost 7 bases to trimming and J lost 2 bases, with 15 bases between them. This CDR3 comprises 13 residues.

In this sample, this clonotype turned up many times. The rearrangement links TRBV12-3 or TRBV12-4 to TRBJ2-3, with D possibly matching TRBD2 (5 bases). This CDR3 spans 12 amino acids. Trimming stripped 7 bases from V and 6 bases from J, with 11 bases between. In nucleotides, the CDR3 is TGTGCCAGCACACCGGAGGTCGATACGCAGTATTTT. Protein product: CASTPEVDTQYF.

This clonotype has only one observation. Being one base from a much bigger clone, this may be a read error. The V call is TRBV6-2 or TRBV6-3, the J call TRBJ2-7; D ambiguous. The CDR3 sequence is 11 residues long. The germline gives CDR1 MNHEY, CDR2 SVGEGT. Trimming stripped 2 bases from V and 5 bases from J, with 4 bases between. The CDR3 loop is CASSYRNEQYF. The CDR3 DNA reads TGTGCCAGCAGTTACCGCAACGAGCAGTACTTC.

Ten or more counts support this clonotype. The CDR3 bases are TGTGCCAGCAGTGGGAATCAGCCCCAGCATTTT. It specifies CASSGNQPQHF. V gene TRBV6-1 combines with J gene TRBJ1-5; unclear D gene. V was cut by 4 bases and J by 4 bases, with 2 bases left in between. Germline CDR1 reads MNHNS; CDR2 reads SASEGT. The CDR3 sequence is 11 residues long.